A selection of T cell receptor beta chains follows, all from one sample in a study of cytomegalovirus exposure and HLA in healthy donors. Sequenced by immunoSEQ multiplex PCR; TCRdb stores in-frame clones only, minus some. Here the sample spans a few hundred thousand clones, just over 85% being singletons. The sequencing input was PBMCs. These receptors all come from a young woman in good health and CMV-seronegative. CDR3s include the opening cysteine and the closing phenylalanine or tryptophan. The order of the fields is clone size, D gene, J gene, V gene, CDR3 protein, CDR3 DNA. D genes are given only for firm matches. Rows may omit the clone size; those that give it use once, few, many or a size class.

>.|TRBD1|TRBJ2-7|TRBV7-9
CASSLAGGQAVEQYF
TGTGCCAGCAGCTTAGCAGGGGGACAGGCAGTCGAGCAGTACTTC
>.|.|TRBJ2-2|TRBV16
CASSQLSGSGELFF
TGTGCCAGCAGCCAATTATCAGGGTCCGGGGAGCTGTTTTTT
>.|TRBD2|TRBJ2-3|TRBV5-4
CASSNGRLNMSSDTQYF
TGTGCCAGCAGCAACGGGAGGCTTAACATGTCCTCAGATACGCAGTATTTT
>.|.|TRBJ2-2|TRBV29-1
CSAGVNTGELFF
TGCAGCGCAGGGGTTAACACCGGGGAGCTGTTTTTT
>.|TRBD2|TRBJ2-2|TRBV29-1
CSGRLAGGAGELFF
TGCAGCGGGAGACTAGCGGGAGGGGCCGGGGAGCTGTTTTTT
>.|.|TRBJ1-6|TRBV6-5
CASSSRGRGKNSPLHF
TGTGCCAGCAGTTCCCGCGGACGGGGGAAAAATTCACCCCTCCACTTT
>once|TRBD1|TRBJ2-7|TRBV7-9
CASSRTSQGVGAEQYF
TGTGCCAGCAGCCGAACCTCTCAGGGGGTAGGTGCCGAGCAGTACTTC
>.|.|TRBJ2-5|TRBV30
CAGGVGGGETQYF
TGTGCCGGAGGGGTTGGGGGAGGAGAGACCCAGTACTTC
>.|.|TRBJ2-7|TRBV27
CASSPGSTPYEQYF
TGTGCCAGCAGCCCGGGGTCTACACCTTACGAGCAGTACTTC
>.|.|TRBJ2-7|TRBV27
CASSLQGRNEQYF
TGTGCCAGCAGTTTACAGGGGCGCAACGAGCAGTACTTC
>few|.|TRBJ1-2|TRBV19
CASTLTPAGTYGYTF
TGTGCCAGTACCCTCACCCCAGCGGGGACCTATGGCTACACCTTC
>.|TRBD1|TRBJ2-1|TRBV5-1
CASTNFEGAMGEQFF
TGCGCCAGCACCAATTTTGAGGGGGCGATGGGTGAGCAGTTCTTC
>.|TRBD2|TRBJ2-5|TRBV2
CASSRAGGEETQYF
TGTGCCAGCAGCCGAGCGGGGGGAGAGGAGACCCAGTACTTC
>.|.|TRBJ2-3|TRBV28
CASSLGTEVRGTDTQYF
TGTGCCAGCAGTTTGGGAACGGAGGTGAGGGGCACAGATACGCAGTATTTT
>few|.|TRBJ2-7|TRBV4-1
CASSQERGRGYEQYF
TGCGCCAGCAGCCAAGAAAGGGGCAGGGGTTACGAGCAGTACTTC
>.|.|TRBJ1-5|TRBV9
CASSAGTSNQPQHF
TGTGCCAGCAGCGCCGGGACATCTAATCAGCCCCAGCATTTT
>.|TRBD2|TRBJ2-5|TRBV19
CASSVGLAGAETQYF
TGTGCCAGTAGTGTGGGACTAGCGGGCGCCGAGACCCAGTACTTC
>.|.|TRBJ2-1|TRBV7-7
CASSFIQGSNEQFF
TGTGCCAGCAGCTTTATTCAGGGCTCCAATGAGCAGTTCTTC
>few|.|TRBJ1-5|TRBV30
CACDRDSNQPQHF
TGTGCCTGCGACCGGGACTCCAATCAGCCCCAGCATTTT
>.|.|TRBJ1-1|TRBV18
CAVRRGVMDTEAFF
TGTGCCGTACGCAGGGGTGTTATGGACACTGAAGCTTTCTTT
>.|TRBD1|TRBJ1-1|TRBV15
CATSSGTGGLTEAFF
TGTGCCACCAGCAGTGGTACAGGGGGCCTCACTGAAGCTTTCTTT
>.|.|TRBJ1-1|TRBV5-4
CASSPRTAGVNTEAFF
TGTGCCAGCAGCCCCCGGACGGCGGGGGTGAACACTGAAGCTTTCTTT
>.|TRBD2|TRBJ2-1|TRBV5-4
CASSTEREGLGEQFF
TGTGCCAGCAGCACCGAGCGGGAGGGCCTTGGTGAGCAGTTCTTC
>.|TRBD2|TRBJ2-5|TRBV9
CASSGLAAQETQYF
TGTGCCAGCAGCGGACTAGCGGCACAAGAGACCCAGTACTTC